These 16 T cell receptor beta chains were sequenced from one sample in a study of post-analysis software for immune sequencing data. Study results and limitations: TRBV5-6, TRBV5-1 and TRBV20-1 belonged to a set of a handful of TRBV segments that were more frequent in patients than controls.

These receptors have no identified antigens. Built from TCR beta cDNA, the libraries had unique molecular identifiers in them. TCRdb recomputed calls from the PCR reads with MiXCR, one row per CDR3 protein. The sample includes more than 450,000 distinct CDR3 sequences, 40% to 50% of them seen just once. Sequenced: blood. Receptors originate from a girl aged 10-17 years with multiple sclerosis.

The J gene is TRBJ2-5, the V gene TRBV7-3, with 9 bases fitting TRBD2. Trimming at V came to 7 bases and at J to 5 bases, leaving 11 bases not matched to a gene. Germline V CDR1 and CDR2: SGHTA, FQGTGA. The CDR3 extends over 15 amino acids. The CDR3 nucleotides are TGTGCCAGCATATTCGGCGGGGGGGCATCGGAGACCCAGTACTTC. This encodes CASIFGGGASETQYF.

This chain links TRBV6-6 with TRBJ1-2; 7 bases are a match to TRBD1. Germline V gene sequence: CDR1 MNHNY, CDR2 SVGAGI (reference sequence). V shed 2 bases and J 4 bases; nucleotides not matched to a gene: 7. This CDR3 is built from 15 residues. The CDR3 protein is CASSYETGFLYGYTF. The CDR3 coding sequence is TGTGCCAGCAGTTACGAGACAGGGTTTCTCTATGGCTACACCTTC.

J is TRBJ2-1 and V is TRBV10-3; D remains ambiguous. The germline V gene encodes CDR1 ENHRY and CDR2 SYGVKD. Trimming removed 4 bases at V and 10 bases at J, with 11 bases between. CDR3 length: 12 residues. The CDR3 loop is CAISVGSLEQFF. CDR3 DNA sequence: TGTGCCATCAGTGTGGGTAGCCTGGAGCAGTTCTTC.

The rearrangement joins TRBV7-6 to TRBJ2-3; D gene uncertain. The V end lost 0 bases, the J end lost 2 bases, and 9 bases lay between the germline ends. The CDR3 runs to 15 residues. CDR1 and CDR2 from the germline V gene are SGHVS and FNYEAQ. In nucleotides, the CDR3 is TGTGCCAGCAGCTTAGCATCTCGGTTCACAGATACGCAGTATTTT. Protein: CASSLASRFTDTQYF.

In its sample, this clonotype was seen many times. This chain links TRBV10-3 with TRBJ2-7, with TRBD2 as a possible D gene (6 bases). CDR3 length: 12 amino acids. Germline V gene sequence: CDR1 ENHRY, CDR2 SYGVKD. Deletions cut 5 bases from V and 6 bases from J, with 11 bases between. CDR3 in DNA: TGTGCCATCAGTCTCCCCGGGAGCGAGCAGTACTTC. Translation: CAISLPGSEQYF.

In this sample, this clonotype turned up a few times. The V and J genes are TRBV5-5 and TRBJ2-1; 9 bases are shared with TRBD2. Matching the DNA end better, TRBJ2-7 makes the J call doubtful. Germline V gives CDR1 SGHKS, CDR2 YYEKEE (reference sequence). This CDR3 contains 16 residues. CDR3 amino acids: CASSTLLGLASYEQYF. The CDR3 bases are TGTGCCAGCAGCACCCTCCTCGGACTAGCGAGCTACGAGCAGTACTTC.

The rearrangement links TRBV12-3 or TRBV12-4 to TRBJ1-2; D not certain. Between the trimmed V and J ends, which lost 3 bases and 3 bases, there was a span of 11 bases. This CDR3 spans 14 amino acids. The CDR3 nucleotides read TGTGCCAGCAGTTTTTCGTCATTAGACTATGGCTACACCTTC. Translation gives CASSFSSLDYGYTF.

The chain employs TRBV29-1 and TRBJ1-2, with TRBD1 matching over 7 bases. V trimming: 0 bases; J trimming: 4 bases; junction bases outside the gene matches: 2. Germline V gene sequence: CDR1 SQVTM, CDR2 ANQGSEA. This CDR3 is built from 13 residues. CDR3 DNA: TGCAGCGTTGAAGATGAGGGGGCCTATGGCTACACCTTC. It codes for CSVEDEGAYGYTF.

This clonotype has only a few counts. The V call is TRBV3-1, the J call TRBJ1-2; a weak D match, TRBD1 (5 bases). The CDR3 covers 15 residues. V lost 0 bases and J 4 bases, leaving 12 bases between the germline ends. Germline V gene lookup returns CDR1 LGHDT and CDR2 YNNKEL (reference sequence). The CDR3 reads CASSQDLAGGYGYTF. CDR3 coding DNA: TGTGCCAGCAGCCAAGATCTAGCCGGGGGCTATGGCTACACCTTC. Full variable domain (outside the CDR3, taken from reference TRBV3-1 and TRBJ1-2): DTAVSQTPKYLVTQMGNDKSIKCEQNLGHDTMYWYKQDSKKFLKIMFSYNNKELIINETVPNRFSPKSPDKAHLNLHINSLELGDSAVYFCASSQDLAGGYGYTFGSGTRLTVV.

The DNA for the CDR3 is TGTGCCATCAGTGAAGAGTGGGCGGCCCGGGCGCAAGAGACCCAGTACTTC. Translating gives CAISEEWAARAQETQYF. The V gene is TRBV10-3, the J gene TRBJ2-5; D is unclear. V shed 3 bases and J shed 2 bases, with 19 bases lying between them. CDR3 length: 17 residues. Germline CDR1 ENHRY, CDR2 SYGVKD.

The gene calls are TRBV4-2 and TRBJ2-2; TRBD1 aligns across 7 bases. V gave up 4 bases and J gave up 4 bases; unmatched junction bases: 3. Germline-derived CDR1 and CDR2 are LGHNA and YNFKEQ. The CDR3 is 14 residues long. CDR3 in DNA: TGTGCCAGCAGCCCGACAGGGCGCACCGGGGAGCTGTTTTTT. It is translated as CASSPTGRTGELFF.

This clonotype was seen repeatedly, ten times or more. The chain recombines TRBV7-6 with TRBJ2-5; the D gene could be TRBD1 or TRBD2 (5 bases each). Germline V gene lookup returns CDR1 SGHVS and CDR2 FNYEAQ. V was shortened by 1 base and J by 3 bases, with 12 bases between the two germline ends. CDR3 length: 15 residues. CDR3 region: CASSLDGAREETQYF. The CDR3 nucleotides are TGTGCCAGCAGCTTAGACGGGGCCCGGGAAGAGACCCAGTACTTC.

This sequence joins TRBV20-1 and TRBJ2-7; D unresolved. V dropped 8 bases and J dropped 3 bases, with 17 bases sitting between them. The CDR3 contains 13 residues. Germline V gene lookup returns CDR1 DFQATT and CDR2 SNEGSKA (reference sequence). CDR3 DNA sequence: TGCAGTATTGTTATACCAGAGATCTACGAGCAGTACTTC. It yields the protein CSIVIPEIYEQYF.

The rearrangement joins TRBV12-3 or TRBV12-4 to TRBJ2-3; perhaps TRBD2 as D (6 bases). Trimming removed 1 base at V and 4 bases at J, with 12 bases between. CDR3 length equals 15 residues. CDR3 DNA sequence: TGTGCCAGCAGTTTAGAAACCGGGAGCGCAGATACGCAGTATTTT. This gives the protein CASSLETGSADTQYF.

The rearrangement links TRBV5-6 to TRBJ1-2; D uncertain. CDR1 is SGHDT, CDR2 YYEEEE, per germline. Trimming stripped 1 base from V and 7 bases from J, with 8 bases between. The CDR3 is 12 amino acids. CDR3 loop: CASSLRRLGYTF. CDR3 nucleotide sequence: TGTGCCAGCAGCTTGAGACGTCTTGGCTACACCTTC.

This clonotype was detected only a few times. This chain joins TRBV12-3 or TRBV12-4 and TRBJ2-1; D perhaps matches TRBD2 (8 bases). Trimming left V 7 bases short and J 9 bases short, with 22 bases between. The CDR3 runs to 15 residues. CDR3 bases: TGTGCCAGCACCTTACCGGGACTAGGGGGCGGTGAGCAGTTCTTC. Its translation: CASTLPGLGGGEQFF.